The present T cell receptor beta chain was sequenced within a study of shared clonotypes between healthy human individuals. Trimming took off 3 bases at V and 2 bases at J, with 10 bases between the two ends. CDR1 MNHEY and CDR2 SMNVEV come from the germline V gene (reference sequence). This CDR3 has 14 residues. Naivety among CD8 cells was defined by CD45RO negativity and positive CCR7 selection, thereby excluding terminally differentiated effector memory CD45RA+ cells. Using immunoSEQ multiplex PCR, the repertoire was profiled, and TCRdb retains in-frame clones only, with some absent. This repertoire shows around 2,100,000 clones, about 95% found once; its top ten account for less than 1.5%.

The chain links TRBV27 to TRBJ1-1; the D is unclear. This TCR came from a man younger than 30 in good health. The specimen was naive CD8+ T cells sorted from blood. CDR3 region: CASSFRQLNTEAFF. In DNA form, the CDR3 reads TGTGCCAGCAGTTTTAGGCAGCTTAACACTGAAGCTTTCTTT.